This T cell receptor beta chain was sequenced in a study of OX40 agonist ivuxolimab in advanced cancers. Germline V gene sequence: CDR1 SGHTA, CDR2 FQGNSA. The CDR3 has 15 residues. Trimming removed 4 bases from V and 3 bases from J, with 13 bases in between. Peripheral blood came from all dose cohorts at three timepoints. Study conclusions and caveats: Normalized T-cell clonal expansion was also low in a subset of nonresponders.

For this clone: Its target is not known.

This table comes from immunoSEQ multiplex PCR, and its TCRdb copy is limited to in-frame clones, with some not included. The sample lists 57,000 or so clones; more than 80% were seen once. This chain uses TRBV7-2 with TRBJ1-5, with D perhaps TRBD1 (6 bases). The sequence came from an adult with an advanced solid tumor such as melanoma, head and neck, liver or kidney cancer. The material sequenced was CD4+ or CD8+ T cells sorted from blood, taken in a trial of the OX40 agonist ivuxolimab. Written as DNA, the CDR3 is TGTGCCAGCAGCTCGGTCGCAGGGGTCAATCAGCCCCAGCATTTT. Its protein product is CASSSVAGVNQPQHF.